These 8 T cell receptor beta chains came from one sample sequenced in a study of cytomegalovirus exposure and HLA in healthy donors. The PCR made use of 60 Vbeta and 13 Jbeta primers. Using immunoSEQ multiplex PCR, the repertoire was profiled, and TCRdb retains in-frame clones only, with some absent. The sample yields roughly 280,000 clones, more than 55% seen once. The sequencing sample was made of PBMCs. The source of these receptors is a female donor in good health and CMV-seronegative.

The CDR3 sequence is CASLRGSNTGELFF. The CDR3 region has the DNA TGTGCCAGCCTCAGGGGGTCGAACACCGGGGAGCTGTTTTTT. The rearrangement uses TRBV7-9 and TRBJ2-2; 7 bases align to TRBD1. The V and J ends lost 8 bases and 0 bases, in that order; junction bases with no gene match: 3. Germline values: CDR1 SEHNR, CDR2 FQNEAQ (reference sequence). The CDR3 runs 14 residues.

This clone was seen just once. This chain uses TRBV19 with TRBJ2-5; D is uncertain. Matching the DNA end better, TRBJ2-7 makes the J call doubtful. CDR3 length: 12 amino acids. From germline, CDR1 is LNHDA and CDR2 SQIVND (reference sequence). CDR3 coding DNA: TGTGCCAGTAGTATACCCCACTACGAGCAGTACTTC. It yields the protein CASSIPHYEQYF.

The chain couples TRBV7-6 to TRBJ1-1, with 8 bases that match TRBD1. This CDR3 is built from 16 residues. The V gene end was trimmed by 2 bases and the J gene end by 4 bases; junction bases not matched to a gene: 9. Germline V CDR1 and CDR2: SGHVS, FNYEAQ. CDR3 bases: TGTGCCAGCAGCTTAAGGGTAGGACAGGGCGCCACTGAAGCTTTCTTT. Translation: CASSLRVGQGATEAFF.

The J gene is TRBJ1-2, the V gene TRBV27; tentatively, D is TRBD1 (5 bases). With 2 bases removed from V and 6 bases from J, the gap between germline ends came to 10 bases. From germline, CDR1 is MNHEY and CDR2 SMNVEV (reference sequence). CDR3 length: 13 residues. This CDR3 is CASSLRGGDGYTF. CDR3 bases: TGTGCCAGCAGTTTACGTGGGGGGGATGGCTACACCTTC.

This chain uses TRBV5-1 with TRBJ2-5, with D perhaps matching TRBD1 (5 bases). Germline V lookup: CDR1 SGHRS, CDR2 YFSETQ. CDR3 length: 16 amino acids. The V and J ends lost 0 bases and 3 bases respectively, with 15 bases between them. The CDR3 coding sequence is TGCGCCAGCAGCTTGGCCCGGACACTGCGCGAAGAGACCCAGTACTTC. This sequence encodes CASSLARTLREETQYF.

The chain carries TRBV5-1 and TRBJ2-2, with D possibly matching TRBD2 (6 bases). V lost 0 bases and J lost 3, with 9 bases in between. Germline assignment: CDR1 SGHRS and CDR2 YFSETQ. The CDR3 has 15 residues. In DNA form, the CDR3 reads TGCGCCAGCAGCTTGGTCGGGGGAGACACCGGGGAGCTGTTTTTT. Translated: CASSLVGGDTGELFF.

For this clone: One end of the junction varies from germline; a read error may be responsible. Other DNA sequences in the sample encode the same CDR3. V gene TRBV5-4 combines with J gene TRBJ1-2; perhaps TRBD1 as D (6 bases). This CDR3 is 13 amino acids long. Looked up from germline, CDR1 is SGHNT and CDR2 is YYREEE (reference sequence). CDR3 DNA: TGCGCCAGCAGCGTCCGGGACACCTATGGCTACACCTTC. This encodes CASSVRDTYGYTF.

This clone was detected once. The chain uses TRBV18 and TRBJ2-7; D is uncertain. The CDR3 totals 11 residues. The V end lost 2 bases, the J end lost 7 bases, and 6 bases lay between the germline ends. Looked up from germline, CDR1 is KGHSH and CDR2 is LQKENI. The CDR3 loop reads CASSPLREQYF. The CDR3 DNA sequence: TGTGCCAGCTCACCATTGAGAGAGCAGTACTTC. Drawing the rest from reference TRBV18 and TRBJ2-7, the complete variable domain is NAGVMQNPRHLVRRRGQEARLRCSPMKGHSHVYWYRQLPEEGLKFMVYLQKENIIDESGMPKERFSAEFPKEGPSILRIQQVVRGDSAAYFCASSPLREQYFGPGTRLTVT.